This T cell receptor beta chain is from a study of blood T cell repertoires in COVID-19. Looking at the study overall: T cells, B-cell-depleted T cells, or PBMCs provided the cDNA or gDNA that served as material.

In terms of age and location, participants ranged from roughly 18 to 90 years and lived in under 30 US areas. Researchers sorted participants into cohorts using their self-reported clinical history. Trimming cost V 5 bases and J 7 bases, with 23 bases left between them. The CDR3 sequence is 15 residues long. Germline V gene lookup returns CDR1 GTSNPN and CDR2 SVGIG (reference sequence). In the original processing: Cell counts per sample came from amplifying reference gene primers. Data came from immunoSEQ multiplex PCR; TCRdb stores just in-frame clones and leaves some out. The V and J calls and clone size come from that table; D and trimming were worked out from the DNA. The table shows some 390,000 clones, with approximately 89% occurring only once.

The sample was PBMCs or T cells enriched from blood (not recorded which). This chain connects TRBV30 to TRBJ1-2, with D possibly being TRBD1 (6 bases). This TCR was recovered from a woman aged 25 to 45 who had recovered from COVID-19. The CDR3 is CAWGDPWGGPAGYTF. CDR3 nucleotides: TGTGCCTGGGGCGACCCCTGGGGGGGGCCTGCTGGCTACACCTTC.